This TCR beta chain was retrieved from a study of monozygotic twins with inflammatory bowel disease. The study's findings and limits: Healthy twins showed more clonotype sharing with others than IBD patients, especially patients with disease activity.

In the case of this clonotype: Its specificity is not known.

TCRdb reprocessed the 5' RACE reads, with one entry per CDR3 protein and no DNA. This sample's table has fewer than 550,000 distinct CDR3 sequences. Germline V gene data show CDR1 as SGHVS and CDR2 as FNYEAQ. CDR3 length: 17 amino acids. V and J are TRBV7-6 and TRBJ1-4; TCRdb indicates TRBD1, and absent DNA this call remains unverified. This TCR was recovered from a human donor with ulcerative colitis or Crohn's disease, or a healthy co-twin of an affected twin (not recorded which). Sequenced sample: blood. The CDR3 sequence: CASSSRGRGTTNEKLFF.